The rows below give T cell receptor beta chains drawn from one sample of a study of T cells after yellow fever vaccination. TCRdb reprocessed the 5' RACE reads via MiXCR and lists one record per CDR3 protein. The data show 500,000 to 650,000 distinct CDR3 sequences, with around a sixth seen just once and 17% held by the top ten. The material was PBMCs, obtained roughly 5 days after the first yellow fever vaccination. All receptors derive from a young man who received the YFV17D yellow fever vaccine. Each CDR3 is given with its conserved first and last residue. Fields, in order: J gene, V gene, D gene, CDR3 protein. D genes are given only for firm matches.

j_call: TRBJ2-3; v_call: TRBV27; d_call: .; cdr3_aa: CASSPTDSGTQYF
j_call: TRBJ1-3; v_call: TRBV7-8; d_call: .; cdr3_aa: CASSLSTLYRATIYF
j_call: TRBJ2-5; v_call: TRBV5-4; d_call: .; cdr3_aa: CASSADWQETQYF
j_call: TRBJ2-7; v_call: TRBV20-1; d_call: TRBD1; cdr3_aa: CSARDGTGVSEQYF
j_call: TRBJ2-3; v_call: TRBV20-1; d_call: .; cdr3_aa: CSAHWDTQYF
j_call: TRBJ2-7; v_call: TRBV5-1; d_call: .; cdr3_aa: CASSLGPPGRDLRSNYEQYF
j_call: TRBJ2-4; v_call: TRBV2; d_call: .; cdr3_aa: CASSDPSAIQYF
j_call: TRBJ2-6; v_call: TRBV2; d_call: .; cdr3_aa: CASRTTVAGANVLTF
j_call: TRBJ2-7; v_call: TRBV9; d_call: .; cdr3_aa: CASSVGHFYEQYF
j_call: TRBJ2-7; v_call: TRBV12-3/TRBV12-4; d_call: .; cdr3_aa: CASSPRSRGYSYEQYF
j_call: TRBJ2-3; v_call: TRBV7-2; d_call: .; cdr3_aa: CAGQSGADTQYF
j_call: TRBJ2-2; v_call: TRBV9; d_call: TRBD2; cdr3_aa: CASSREGGPGELFF
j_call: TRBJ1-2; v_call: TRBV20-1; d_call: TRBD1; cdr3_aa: CSAPPDRNYGYTF
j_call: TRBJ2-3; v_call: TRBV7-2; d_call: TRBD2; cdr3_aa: CASSLAGGRADTQYF
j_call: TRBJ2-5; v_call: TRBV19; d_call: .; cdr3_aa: CASSIQGLQSQETQYF
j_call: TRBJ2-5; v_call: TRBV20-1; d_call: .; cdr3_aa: CSAPSGSDSQETQYF
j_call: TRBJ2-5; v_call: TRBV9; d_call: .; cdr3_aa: CASSVGGAGGETQYF
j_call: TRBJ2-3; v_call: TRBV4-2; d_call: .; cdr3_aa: CASSQAWQGLADTQYF
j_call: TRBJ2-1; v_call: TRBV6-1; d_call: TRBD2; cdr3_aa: CASTSGGGRREQFF
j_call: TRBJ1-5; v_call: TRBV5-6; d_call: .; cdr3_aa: CASSLASGHGNNQPQHF
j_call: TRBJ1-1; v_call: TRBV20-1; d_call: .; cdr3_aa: CSARVGTNTEAFF
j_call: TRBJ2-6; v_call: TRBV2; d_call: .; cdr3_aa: CARTDFSGANVLTF
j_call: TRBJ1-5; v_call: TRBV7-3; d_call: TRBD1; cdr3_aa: CASSLNLGGTADNQPQHF
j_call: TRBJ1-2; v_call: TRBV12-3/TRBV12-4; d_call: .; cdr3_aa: CASSLALLQLYGGYTF
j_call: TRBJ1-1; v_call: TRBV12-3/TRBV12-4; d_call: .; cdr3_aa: CASSSGTTGFMNTEAFF
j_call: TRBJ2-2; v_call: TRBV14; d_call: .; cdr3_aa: CASSGLRGTGELFF
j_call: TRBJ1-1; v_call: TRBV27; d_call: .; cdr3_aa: CASSPPAAFITEAFF
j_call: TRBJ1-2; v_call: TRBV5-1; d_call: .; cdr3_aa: CASSQWDGNYGYTF
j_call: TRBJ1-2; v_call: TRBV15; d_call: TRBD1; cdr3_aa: CATSRADRGEGYTF
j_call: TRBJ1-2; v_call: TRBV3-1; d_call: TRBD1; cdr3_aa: CASSFDRGISGYTF
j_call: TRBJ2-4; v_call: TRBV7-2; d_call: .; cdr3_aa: CASSVFLSAKNIQYF
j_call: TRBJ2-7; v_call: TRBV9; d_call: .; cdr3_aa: CASSVAELAYEQYF
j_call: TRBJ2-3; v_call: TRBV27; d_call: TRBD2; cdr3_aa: CASPPFGERGSTDTQYF
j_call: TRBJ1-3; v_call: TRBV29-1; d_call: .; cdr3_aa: CSVEGAAAGNTIYF
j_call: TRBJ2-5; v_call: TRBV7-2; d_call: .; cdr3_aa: CASSPRHKETQYF
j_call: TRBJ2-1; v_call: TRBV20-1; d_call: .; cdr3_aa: CSARDPLVKNEQFF
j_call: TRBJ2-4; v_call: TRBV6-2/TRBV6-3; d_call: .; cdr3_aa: CASRTMLAKNIQYF
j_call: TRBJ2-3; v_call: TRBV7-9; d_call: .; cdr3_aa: CASSGAGRPTQYF
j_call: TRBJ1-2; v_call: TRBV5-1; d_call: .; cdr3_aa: CASSLQGNYGYTF
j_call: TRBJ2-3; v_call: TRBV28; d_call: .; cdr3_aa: CASSLPWQERTDTQYF